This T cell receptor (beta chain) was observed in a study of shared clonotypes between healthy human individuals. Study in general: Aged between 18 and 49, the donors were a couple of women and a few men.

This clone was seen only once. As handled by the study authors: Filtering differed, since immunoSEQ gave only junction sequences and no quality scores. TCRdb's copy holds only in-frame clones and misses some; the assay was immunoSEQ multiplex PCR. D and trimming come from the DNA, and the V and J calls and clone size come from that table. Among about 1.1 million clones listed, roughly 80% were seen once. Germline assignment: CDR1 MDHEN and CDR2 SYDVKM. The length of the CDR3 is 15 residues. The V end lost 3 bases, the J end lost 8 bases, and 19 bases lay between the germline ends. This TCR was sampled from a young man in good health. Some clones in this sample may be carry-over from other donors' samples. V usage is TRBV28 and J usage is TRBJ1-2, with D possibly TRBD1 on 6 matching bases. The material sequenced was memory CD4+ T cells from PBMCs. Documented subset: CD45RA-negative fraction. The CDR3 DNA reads TGTGCCAGCAGTTTCCGGGGGGCCGGTACGAAGGGCTACACCTTC. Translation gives CASSFRGAGTKGYTF.